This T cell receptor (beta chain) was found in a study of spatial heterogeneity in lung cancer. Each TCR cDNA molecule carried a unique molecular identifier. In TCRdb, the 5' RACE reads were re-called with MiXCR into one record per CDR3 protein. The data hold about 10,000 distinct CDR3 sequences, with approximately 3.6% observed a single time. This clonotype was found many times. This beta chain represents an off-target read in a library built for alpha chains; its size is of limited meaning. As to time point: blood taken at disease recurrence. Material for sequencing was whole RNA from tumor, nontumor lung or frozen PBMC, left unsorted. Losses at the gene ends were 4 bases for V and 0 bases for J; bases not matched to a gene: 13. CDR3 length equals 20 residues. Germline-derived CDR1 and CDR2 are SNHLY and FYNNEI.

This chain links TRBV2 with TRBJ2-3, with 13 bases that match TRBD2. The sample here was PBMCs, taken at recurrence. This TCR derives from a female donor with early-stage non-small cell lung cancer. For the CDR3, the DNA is TGTGCCAGCAGTGGGCCACCGGGACTAGCGGGGAGAACTAGCACAGATACGCAGTATTTT. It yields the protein CASSGPPGLAGRTSTDTQYF.